The 29 T cell receptor beta chains reported below all come from one sample, sequenced in a study of control samples from healthy donors and cancer patients. Only in-frame clones appear in the TCRdb table, and some are missing; sequencing was by immunoSEQ multiplex PCR. The repertoire holds more than 120,000 clones, with about 90% as singletons. Sequencing was done on a sample of blood. The source is a man aged 25 to 40 in good health.

V is TRBV7-8 and J is TRBJ1-1, with D possibly TRBD1 on 6 matching bases. The CDR3 loop spans 12 amino acids. Germline V gene sequence: CDR1 SGHVS, CDR2 FQNEAQ. The V end lost 5 bases, the J end lost 8 bases, and 12 bases lay between the germline ends. The CDR3, as DNA: TGTGCCAGCAGCGCTGCCGGGACAGAAGCTTTCTTT. It is translated as CASSAAGTEAFF.

The chain recombines TRBV6-5 with TRBJ2-3; D may be TRBD1 (6 bases). CDR1 MNHEY and CDR2 SVGAGI come from the germline V gene. The CDR3 is made up of 14 amino acids. Trimming removed 4 bases from V and 1 base from J, with 9 bases in between. CDR3 loop: CASSFRQGTDTQYF. CDR3 sequence (DNA): TGTGCCAGCAGTTTCCGACAGGGCACAGATACGCAGTATTTT.

A note on this clone: The same CDR3 is also encoded by other DNA sequences in this sample. The rearrangement joins TRBV9 to TRBJ1-2; D gene uncertain. In germline, CDR1 is SGDLS, CDR2 YYNGEE. V lost 0 bases and J 3 bases, leaving 12 bases between the germline ends. The CDR3 runs 15 residues. This chain's CDR3 is CASSVAPGGDYGYTF. DNA for the CDR3: TGTGCCAGCAGCGTAGCTCCCGGCGGCGACTATGGCTACACCTTC.

This clone appeared a single time. The chain recombines TRBV2 with TRBJ1-2; no clear D gene. This CDR3 comprises 11 residues. Germline values: CDR1 SNHLY, CDR2 FYNNEI. V was pared by 1 base and J by 10 bases, with 7 bases between. CDR3: CASSEGGPYTF. The CDR3, as DNA: TGTGCCAGCAGTGAAGGAGGGCCCTACACCTTC.

The rearrangement joins TRBV6-6 to TRBJ1-2, with no clear D. Germline-derived CDR1 and CDR2 are MNHNY and SVGAGI (reference sequence). The CDR3 length is 11 residues. V gave up 5 bases and J gave up 4 bases, with 5 bases separating them. Here the CDR3 DNA reads TGTGCCAGCAGTCCGAGCTATGGCTACACCTTC. The encoded protein is CASSPSYGYTF.

The chain links TRBV7-6 to TRBJ1-1; weak D call: TRBD1 (5 bases). Trimming cost V 1 base and J 4 bases, with 10 bases left between them. Germline V lookup: CDR1 SGHVS, CDR2 FNYEAQ. CDR3 length equals 14 residues. The CDR3 sequence is CASSLGGTGTEAFF. The CDR3 DNA reads as TGTGCCAGCAGCTTAGGGGGGACCGGCACTGAAGCTTTCTTT.

The V and J genes are TRBV28 and TRBJ2-3; D is undetermined. Germline CDR1 MDHEN, CDR2 SYDVKM. This CDR3 has 13 amino acids. Trimming left V 2 bases short and J 2 bases short, with 5 bases between. The CDR3: CASSLANTDTQYF. The CDR3 DNA reads as TGTGCCAGCAGTTTAGCTAACACAGATACGCAGTATTTT.

The chain links TRBV27 to TRBJ2-2; D not resolved. Per the germline V gene, CDR1 is MNHEY and CDR2 is SMNVEV (reference sequence). Trimming removed 1 base at V and 2 bases at J, with 2 bases between. The CDR3 extends over 13 amino acids. CDR3 sequence reads: CASSLFNTGELFF. DNA of the CDR3: TGTGCCAGCAGTTTATTCAACACCGGGGAGCTGTTTTTT.

The V gene is TRBV5-5, the J gene TRBJ2-7; D not resolved. Between the trimmed V and J ends, which lost 2 bases and 2 bases, there was a span of 14 bases. The CDR3 covers 15 residues. CDR1 and CDR2 from the germline V gene are SGHKS and YYEKEE (reference sequence). CDR3 nucleotides: TGTGCCAGCAGCTTACGACCAGGTGTTACCTACGAGCAGTACTTC. Its translation: CASSLRPGVTYEQYF.

The chain recombines TRBV3-1 (or the pseudogene TRBV3-2) with TRBJ1-5; 7 nucleotides agree with TRBD1. The CDR3 loop spans 14 amino acids. V trimming: 5 bases; J trimming: 9 bases; junction bases outside the gene matches: 10. Germline lookup yields CDR1 LGHDT and CDR2 YNNKEL (reference sequence). CDR3 nucleotide sequence: TGTGCCAGCAGCTGGGACAGCGCTATTGGGCCCCAGCATTTT. Protein product: CASSWDSAIGPQHF.

This sequence joins TRBV4-1 and TRBJ2-7, with 7 bases matching TRBD1. Losses at the gene ends were 0 bases for V and 3 bases for J; bases not matched to a gene: 8. Germline V gives CDR1 MGHRA, CDR2 YSYEKL. The CDR3 extends over 16 amino acids. CDR3 loop: CASSQDHEDRFYEQYF. DNA for the CDR3: TGCGCCAGCAGCCAAGATCATGAGGACAGGTTCTACGAGCAGTACTTC.

The rearrangement uses TRBV7-9 and TRBJ2-1; 12 bases line up with TRBD2. Germline V gene data show CDR1 as SEHNR and CDR2 as FQNEAQ (reference sequence). V was pared by 0 bases and J by 8 bases, with 8 bases of the junction left unmatched. The CDR3 loop spans 17 amino acids. The CDR3 loop reads CASSLAGLAGLQDEQFF. CDR3 in DNA: TGTGCCAGCAGCTTAGCTGGACTAGCGGGGCTCCAGGATGAGCAGTTCTTC. The full variable domain, in which reference TRBV7-9 and TRBJ2-1 provide the parts outside the CDR3, is DTGVSQNPRHKITKRGQNVTFRCDPISEHNRLYWYRQTLGQGPEFLTYFQNEAQLEKSRLLSDRFSAERPKGSFSTLEIQRTEQGDSAMYLCASSLAGLAGLQDEQFFGPGTRLTVL.

The V and J genes are TRBV15 and TRBJ1-2; 7 bases are shared with TRBD1. V shed 1 base and J 3 bases; nucleotides not matched to a gene: 5. Germline V CDR1 and CDR2: LNHNV, YYDKDF (reference sequence). The CDR3 has 15 residues. The CDR3 spells CATSRGIGQDYGYTF. In nucleotides, the CDR3 is TGTGCCACCAGCAGAGGAATAGGACAGGACTATGGCTACACCTTC.

This clone occurred once. CDR3: CASSLDRGRSPLHF. In DNA form, the CDR3 reads TGTGCCAGCAGTTTAGACAGGGGGAGATCACCCCTCCACTTT. V gene TRBV27 combines with J gene TRBJ1-6; 9 nucleotides align to TRBD1. The CDR3 runs to 14 residues. With 2 bases clipped from V and 10 bases from J, the junction kept 3 bases outside the gene matches. The germline V gene has CDR1 MNHEY and CDR2 SMNVEV (reference sequence).

The CDR3 DNA reads as TGTGCCAGCAGCCCGGGACAGAGCTCCTACAATGAGCAGTTCTTC. It specifies CASSPGQSSYNEQFF. The chain employs TRBV11-2 and TRBJ2-1, with 7 bases lining up with TRBD1. The germline V gene has CDR1 SGHAT and CDR2 FQNNGV. The CDR3 has 15 residues. Trimming removed 5 bases from V and 0 bases from J; junction bases left unmatched: 4.

The genes are TRBV2 and TRBJ2-1; the match to TRBD2 covers 8 bases. The CDR3 extends over 16 amino acids. The V gene end was trimmed by 4 bases and the J gene end by 3 bases; junction bases not matched to a gene: 8. CDR1 SNHLY and CDR2 FYNNEI come from the germline V gene. CDR3 protein: CASSGSSGGDYNEQFF. In DNA, the CDR3 is TGTGCCAGCAGTGGTTCGAGCGGGGGAGACTACAATGAGCAGTTCTTC.

The chain combines TRBV7-2 with TRBJ1-1, with D unclear. Germline CDR1 and CDR2: SGHTA and FQGNSA. V was trimmed by 0 bases and J by 1 base, leaving 9 bases between them. The CDR3 runs 15 residues. As DNA, the CDR3 is TGTGCCAGCAGCTTAGCGCCGATTGGGAACACTGAAGCTTTCTTT. This sequence encodes CASSLAPIGNTEAFF.

The chain links TRBV28 to TRBJ1-6; TRBD1 aligns across 9 bases. CDR1 is MDHEN and CDR2 is SYDVKM in the germline V gene. Germline trimming cut 6 bases from V and 7 bases from J; bases unmatched to any gene: 7. The CDR3 has 15 amino acids. This CDR3 is CASRRSGQGNSPLHF. For the CDR3, the DNA is TGTGCCAGCAGACGTTCCGGACAGGGGAATTCACCCCTCCACTTT.

This chain connects TRBV10-1 to TRBJ2-3; D ambiguous. The CDR3 is made up of 13 amino acids. Trimming pared 5 bases from V and 2 bases from J, leaving 8 bases between. CDR1 is WNHNN, CDR2 SYGVQD, per germline (reference sequence). The DNA of the CDR3 is TGCGCCAGCAGTACCGGGCCCACAGATACGCAGTATTTT. Translated: CASSTGPTDTQYF.

About this clone itself: An end of the junction differs from the germline gene, which may be a read error. The chain combines TRBV11-2 with TRBJ1-3; D gene unclear. Per germline, CDR1 SGHAT and CDR2 FQNNGV. There are 18 residues in the CDR3. DNA of the CDR3: TGTGCCAGCAGCCTAGAATTAGGGAAAATACGCTCTGGAAACACCATATATTTT. This encodes CASSLELGKIRSGNTIYF.

In DNA, the CDR3 is TGTGCCAGCAGAGCCCCGGGACAGGGGCTCTACGAGCAGTACTTC. This encodes CASRAPGQGLYEQYF. The V call is TRBV2, the J call TRBJ2-7; 10 bases map to TRBD1. Germline CDR1 and CDR2: SNHLY and FYNNEI. The CDR3 runs to 15 residues. V was pared by 6 bases and J by 3 bases, with 8 bases of the junction left unmatched.

The V and J genes are TRBV2 and TRBJ2-1, with 14 bases lining up with TRBD2. Germline values: CDR1 SNHLY, CDR2 FYNNEI. This CDR3 region has 16 residues. V lost 3 bases to trimming and J lost 2 bases; unmatched junction nucleotides: 0. The DNA of the CDR3 is TGTGCCAGCAGTGAGACTAGCGGGGGGGCCTACAATGAGCAGTTCTTC. Translated, it gives CASSETSGGAYNEQFF.

J is TRBJ1-5 and V is TRBV6-6, with a weak D call TRBD1 (6 bases). Trimming shortened V by 5 bases and J by 2 bases, and 16 bases separated the two germline ends. The CDR3 extends over 16 amino acids. Per germline, CDR1 MNHNY and CDR2 SVGAGI (reference sequence). This CDR3 is CASSPGEGGGNQPQHF. The CDR3 nucleotides read TGTGCCAGCAGTCCAGGGGAGGGAGGAGGCAATCAGCCCCAGCATTTT.

This chain joins TRBV12-5 and TRBJ1-5, with 7 bases lining up with TRBD1. CDR1 and CDR2 from the germline V gene are LGHNT and FRNRAP. This CDR3 is built from 15 residues. V lost 1 base, J lost 7 bases, and 7 bases stayed unmatched. CDR3 sequence (DNA): TGTGCTAGTGGTTTGGGCGACAGGGTAGGGCAGCCCCAGCATTTT. It encodes CASGLGDRVGQPQHF.

The chain's CDR3 is CASSIVSSGGAGDTQYF. As DNA, the CDR3 is TGTGCCAGTAGTATCGTTTCGAGCGGGGGGGCCGGCGATACGCAGTATTTT. The chain combines TRBV19 with TRBJ2-3; 10 bases align to TRBD2. There are 17 residues in the CDR3. Germline V lookup: CDR1 LNHDA, CDR2 SQIVND (reference sequence). V was pared by 3 bases and J by 6 bases, with 12 bases of the junction left unmatched.

This clone was counted only a few times. The chain recombines TRBV5-1 with TRBJ2-1, with 8 bases identical to TRBD2. Germline V gives CDR1 SGHRS, CDR2 YFSETQ. With 6 bases clipped from V and 7 bases from J, the junction kept 12 bases outside the gene matches. The length of the CDR3 is 15 residues. CDR3 region: CASNRGLVGNNEQFF. CDR3 sequence (DNA): TGCGCCAGCAACCGGGGACTAGTGGGTAATAATGAGCAGTTCTTC. The full variable domain, rest sourced from reference TRBV5-1 and TRBJ2-1, is KAGVTQTPRYLIKTRGQQVTLSCSPISGHRSVSWYQQTPGQGLQFLFEYFSETQRNKGNFPGRFSGRQFSNSRSEMNVSTLELGDSALYLCASNRGLVGNNEQFFGPGTRLTVL.

The chain recombines TRBV6-6 with TRBJ1-4, with 10 positions matching TRBD1. V lost 2 bases to trimming and J lost 5 bases; unmatched junction nucleotides: 2. This CDR3 has 15 residues. The germline V gene has CDR1 MNHNY and CDR2 SVGAGI (reference sequence). The CDR3 loop reads CASSYRQGANEKLFF. In DNA, the CDR3 is TGTGCCAGCAGTTACCGACAGGGGGCCAATGAAAAACTGTTTTTT.

The J gene is TRBJ1-1, the V gene TRBV10-1; 7 bases agree with TRBD1. The CDR3 spans 14 residues. J was trimmed by 4 bases and V by 5 bases; bases with no gene match: 7. Germline-derived CDR1 and CDR2 are WNHNN and SYGVQD (reference sequence). This CDR3 reads CASSTGEGGTEAFF. For the CDR3, the DNA is TGCGCCAGCAGTACAGGGGAGGGAGGCACTGAAGCTTTCTTT.

V is TRBV19 and J is TRBJ1-5; no clear D gene. This CDR3 comprises 13 residues. Trimming took 5 bases from V and 4 from J, leaving 9 bases between them. CDR1 is LNHDA and CDR2 is SQIVND in the germline V gene (reference sequence). The CDR3, as DNA: TGTGCCAGTAGTCCCACGTTGAATCAGCCCCAGCATTTT. Encoded protein: CASSPTLNQPQHF.